This T cell receptor beta chain derives from a study of T cell responses to AZD1222 COVID-19 vaccine. General observations from the study: Reports say nearly half of spike-specific TCRs go after unmutated variant regions. Only after the peak T cell response were repertoires sampled. A mostly white British donor set with more females was recruited, and clonal diversity was possibly underestimated.

Analysis merged second doses at about 4 or about 12 weeks. With regard to this clone: Its antigen remains unknown.

CDR1 and CDR2 (germline): SNHLY, FYNNEI. Trimming pared 6 bases from V and 5 bases from J, leaving 11 bases between. This CDR3 region has 13 residues. Generated by immunoSEQ multiplex PCR, the TCRdb table keeps only in-frame clones and is missing some. This table has more than 120,000 clones, 85% to 95% appearing once. The chain employs TRBV2 and TRBJ1-5; D perhaps matches TRBD1 (6 bases). The sequencing here drew on peripheral blood, taken 28 days after the second AZD1222 dose. This TCR was recovered from an adult who received the AZD1222 COVID-19 vaccine. The CDR3 DNA reads TGTGCCAGCAGCCAACAGGGCGATCAGCCCCAGCATTTT. This sequence encodes CASSQQGDQPQHF.